These 27 T cell receptor beta chains came from one sample sequenced in a study of cytomegalovirus exposure and HLA in healthy donors. PCR was performed using 60 Vbeta and 13 Jbeta primers. Produced via immunoSEQ multiplex PCR; TCRdb's table is partial and in-frame only. Of fewer than 250,000 clones listed, about 80% are singletons. The sequencing sample was made of PBMCs. The receptor set was obtained from a man between 40 and 49 years old in good health and CMV-seropositive.

The V and J genes are TRBV7-7 and TRBJ2-1, with 10 positions matching TRBD2. This CDR3 region has 15 residues. J gave up 10 bases and V 8 bases, and 14 bases lay outside the gene matches. Germline lookup yields CDR1 SSHAT and CDR2 FNYEAQ (reference sequence). The CDR3 coding sequence is TGTGCCAGCGGCCCCGGGAGCGGGAGGGCCGGGGAGCAGTTCTTC. Protein: CASGPGSGRAGEQFF.

This clone appeared a few times. CDR3 bases: TGTGCCTGGAGACGACAGGGGCTGGGTTCACCCCTCCACTTT. This translates into CAWRRQGLGSPLHF. The chain uses TRBV30 and TRBJ1-6; 8 nucleotides line up with TRBD1. The J segment lost 9 bases and the V segment lost 3 bases, leaving 7 bases of the junction unmatched. The V gene's germline CDR1 is GTSNPN and CDR2 SVGIG (reference sequence). The CDR3 runs to 14 residues.

The CDR3 nucleotides read TGTGCCAGCAGCCAAGATCGGGGGGGAACCTACGAGCAGTACTTC. This codes for CASSQDRGGTYEQYF. The genes are TRBV14 and TRBJ2-7, with 8 bases lining up with TRBD2. Germline CDR1 reads SGHDN; CDR2 reads FVKESK. V gave up 0 bases and J gave up 2 bases; unmatched junction bases: 3. The CDR3 runs 15 residues.

J is TRBJ1-2 and V is TRBV6-1; 8 positions agree with TRBD1. V gave up 5 bases and J gave up 5 bases; unmatched junction bases: 7. This CDR3 has 14 residues. Germline CDR1 MNHNS, CDR2 SASEGT. The CDR3 here is CASSSAGGGYGYTF. CDR3 nucleotides: TGTGCCAGCAGTTCTGCAGGGGGCGGGTATGGCTACACCTTC.

The V gene is TRBV11-2, the J gene TRBJ2-5, with 7 bases identical to TRBD2. Germline-derived CDR1 and CDR2 are SGHAT and FQNNGV. The CDR3 spans 16 residues. Trimming took 5 bases from V and 2 from J; bases not matched to a gene: 11. This CDR3 reads CASSPLLASGQETQYF. The CDR3 coding sequence is TGTGCCAGCAGCCCTCTTCTGGCTAGCGGACAAGAGACCCAGTACTTC.

The gene calls are TRBV28 and TRBJ1-4; no reliable D call. Germline V gene data show CDR1 as MDHEN and CDR2 as SYDVKM. V was clipped by 7 bases and J by 4 bases, with 16 bases between them. The CDR3 extends over 15 amino acids. The CDR3 is CASNDGRFINEKLFF. CDR3 nucleotide sequence: TGTGCCAGCAACGATGGGAGGTTCATTAATGAAAAACTGTTTTTT.

This chain connects TRBV7-9 to TRBJ1-2; 7 bases map to TRBD1. CDR1 is SEHNR, CDR2 FQNEAQ, per germline (reference sequence). Trimming removed 5 bases from V and 0 bases from J; junction bases left unmatched: 9. There are 16 residues in the CDR3. In DNA form, the CDR3 reads TGTGCCAGCAGCCCCGGGACAGTATTATCTAACTATGGCTACACCTTC. Amino acids: CASSPGTVLSNYGYTF.

The chain uses TRBV5-1 and TRBJ2-3; D might be TRBD1 (6 bases). CDR3 length equals 16 residues. Trimming removed 4 bases at V and 2 bases at J, with 17 bases between. The V gene's germline CDR1 is SGHRS and CDR2 YFSETQ. The CDR3 DNA sequence: TGCGCCAGCAGCCCAGGGGACGGCATCTTCACAGATACGCAGTATTTT. Residues: CASSPGDGIFTDTQYF.

The CDR3 reads CASSWEGVPNTGELFF. In DNA form, the CDR3 reads TGTGCCAGCAGCTGGGAGGGGGTTCCGAACACCGGGGAGCTGTTTTTT. The V and J genes are TRBV5-6 and TRBJ2-2; the D gene is possibly TRBD2 (7 bases). Germline CDR1 and CDR2: SGHDT and YYEEEE. The CDR3 extends over 16 amino acids. The V gene lost 3 bases and the J gene lost 0 bases, with 12 bases spanning the gap.

The V gene is TRBV6-5, the J gene TRBJ1-2; D remains ambiguous. CDR1 is MNHEY and CDR2 is SVGAGI in the germline V gene. The length of the CDR3 is 14 residues. V was cut by 7 bases and J by 4 bases, with 16 bases left in between. CDR3 in amino acids: CASNPSRGPYGYTF. The DNA of the CDR3 is TGTGCCAGCAACCCCTCCCGCGGGCCCTATGGCTACACCTTC.

This chain joins TRBV5-1 and TRBJ2-3; D is possibly TRBD2 (7 bases). The CDR3 covers 15 residues. The V gene's germline CDR1 is SGHRS and CDR2 YFSETQ. V was trimmed by 4 bases and J by 5 bases, leaving 17 bases between them. The CDR3 DNA reads as TGCGCCAGCAGCCCACGAGGGGGGGCCATAGATACGCAGTATTTT. Encoded protein: CASSPRGGAIDTQYF. The full variable domain, rest sourced from reference TRBV5-1 and TRBJ2-3, is KAGVTQTPRYLIKTRGQQVTLSCSPISGHRSVSWYQQTPGQGLQFLFEYFSETQRNKGNFPGRFSGRQFSNSRSEMNVSTLELGDSALYLCASSPRGGAIDTQYFGPGTRLTVL.

This clone has only one observation. This sequence joins TRBV7-2 and TRBJ1-5; D is undetermined. V was clipped by 4 bases and J by 6 bases, with 7 bases between them. The CDR3 is made up of 12 amino acids. Germline V gene lookup returns CDR1 SGHTA and CDR2 FQGNSA. CDR3 coding DNA: TGTGCCAGCAGCTCACCGAGTCAGCCCCAGCATTTT. Its protein product is CASSSPSQPQHF.

The chain has TRBV27 and TRBJ2-7, with 7 positions matching TRBD1. The CDR3 extends over 11 amino acids. With 8 bases clipped from V and 4 bases from J, the junction kept 2 bases outside the gene matches. Germline V CDR1 and CDR2: MNHEY, SMNVEV (reference sequence). CDR3 loop: CASHRGYEQYF. CDR3 bases: TGTGCCAGCCACAGGGGTTACGAGCAGTACTTC.

The genes are TRBV4-3 and TRBJ2-7; TRBD1 is a possible D gene (6 bases). This CDR3 contains 15 residues. Trimming removed 1 base at V and 3 bases at J, with 13 bases between. The germline CDR1 and CDR2 sequences are LGHNA and YSLEER. The CDR3 here is CASSQGPRGNYEQYF. DNA of the CDR3: TGCGCCAGCAGCCAAGGCCCAAGGGGGAACTACGAGCAGTACTTC.

The CDR3 region has the DNA TGTGCCAGCAACGGCGGTGGACAAGCCTTCTATGGCTACACCTTC. Its translation: CASNGGGQAFYGYTF. V usage is TRBV7-9 and J usage is TRBJ1-2; tentatively, D is TRBD1 (5 bases). The germline V gene has CDR1 SEHNR and CDR2 FQNEAQ (reference sequence). This CDR3 is built from 15 residues. V gave up 7 bases and J gave up 4 bases, with 19 bases separating them.

The chain couples TRBV13 to TRBJ2-1, with D possibly TRBD1 on 5 matching bases. The V gene lost 7 bases and the J gene lost 8 bases, with 21 bases spanning the gap. Germline V gives CDR1 PRHDT, CDR2 FYEKMQ (reference sequence). This CDR3 is built from 15 residues. The CDR3 region has the DNA TGTGCCAGCAACCTAAGGACAAGGAAGCTGGATGAGCAGTTCTTC. Its protein is CASNLRTRKLDEQFF.

This clone has just a few counts. V gene TRBV7-8 combines with J gene TRBJ1-1, with D maybe TRBD1 (5 bases). With 5 bases removed from V and 1 base from J, the gap between germline ends came to 14 bases. This CDR3 spans 15 amino acids. Germline V gene sequence: CDR1 SGHVS, CDR2 FQNEAQ. The CDR3 DNA is TGTGCCAGCAGCGACCCCGGGGGAAGGAACACTGAAGCTTTCTTT. Translation: CASSDPGGRNTEAFF.

This clone appeared a single time. This chain uses TRBV19 with TRBJ2-2, with 11 bases that match TRBD2. This CDR3 comprises 18 residues. Germline assignment: CDR1 LNHDA and CDR2 SQIVND (reference sequence). Germline trimming cut 8 bases from V and 3 bases from J; bases unmatched to any gene: 14. The CDR3 here is CASVTSGSSPEHTGELFF. CDR3 nucleotide sequence: TGTGCCAGTGTAACTAGCGGGAGTTCCCCCGAACACACCGGGGAGCTGTTTTTT.

The chain has TRBV5-5 and TRBJ2-7; 7 bases match TRBD1. J gave up 3 bases and V 6 bases, and 12 bases lay outside the gene matches. The CDR3 covers 15 residues. Germline loops: CDR1 SGHKS, CDR2 YYEKEE (reference sequence). As DNA, the CDR3 is TGTGCCAGCAACCTAGATCCGGGACAGATCTACGAGCAGTACTTC. Its protein is CASNLDPGQIYEQYF. The variable domain in full, completed from reference TRBV5-5 and TRBJ2-7, reads DAGVTQSPTHLIKTRGQQVTLRCSPISGHKSVSWYQQVLGQGPQFIFQYYEKEERGRGNFPDRFSARQFPNYSSELNVNALLLGDSALYLCASNLDPGQIYEQYFGPGTRLTVT.

The chain is built from TRBV4-2 and TRBJ2-1, with 10 bases matching TRBD2. The length of the CDR3 is 16 residues. Losses at the gene ends were 0 bases for V and 2 bases for J; bases not matched to a gene: 1. In germline, CDR1 is LGHNA, CDR2 YNFKEQ. The CDR3 nucleotides read TGTGCCAGCAGCCAAGACGGGACTAGCGCCTACAATGAGCAGTTCTTC. Translated: CASSQDGTSAYNEQFF.

The chain couples TRBV7-2 to TRBJ1-2; 8 positions match TRBD1. In germline, CDR1 is SGHTA, CDR2 FQGNSA. This CDR3 spans 13 amino acids. Germline trimming cut 5 bases from V and 4 bases from J; bases unmatched to any gene: 3. CDR3 amino acids: CASSPDRAYGYTF. The CDR3 region has the DNA TGTGCCAGCAGCCCGGACAGGGCCTATGGCTACACCTTC.

V and J are TRBV27 and TRBJ1-2, with TRBD1 identical over 8 bases. The V gene end was trimmed by 3 bases and the J gene end by 8 bases; junction bases not matched to a gene: 5. CDR1 and CDR2 from the germline V gene are MNHEY and SMNVEV (reference sequence). The CDR3 length is 13 residues. In DNA, the CDR3 is TGTGCCAGCAGTTTCCGGACAGGGACGGGCTACACCTTC. It specifies CASSFRTGTGYTF.

The chain couples TRBV5-6 to TRBJ2-7; D is unclear. Deletions cut 1 base from V and 1 base from J, with 12 bases between. The CDR3 runs to 15 residues. Germline CDR1 and CDR2: SGHDT and YYEEEE. Written as DNA, the CDR3 is TGTGCCAGCAGCTTGACCCAGGTTTCTTCCTACGAGCAGTACTTC. Protein product: CASSLTQVSSYEQYF. The full variable domain, in which reference TRBV5-6 and TRBJ2-7 provide the parts outside the CDR3, is DAGVTQSPTHLIKTRGQQVTLRCSPKSGHDTVSWYQQALGQGPQFIFQYYEEEERQRGNFPDRFSGHQFPNYSSELNVNALLLGDSALYLCASSLTQVSSYEQYFGPGTRLTVT.

This chain joins TRBV27 and TRBJ1-1; TRBD1 matches 9 bases. CDR3 size: 15 residues. V gave up 7 bases and J gave up 5 bases; unmatched junction bases: 11. Germline V lookup: CDR1 MNHEY, CDR2 SMNVEV (reference sequence). The CDR3 region has the DNA TGTGCCAGCAAAATCCCGGGACAGGGTTGGACTGAAGCTTTCTTT. This sequence encodes CASKIPGQGWTEAFF.

This rearrangement joins TRBV5-1 to TRBJ2-1, with 11 nucleotides matching TRBD1. The V gene end was trimmed by 6 bases and the J gene end by 12 bases; junction bases not matched to a gene: 14. The length of the CDR3 is 15 residues. Germline V gene sequence: CDR1 SGHRS, CDR2 YFSETQ. The CDR3 is CASTIGGQGARGQFF. The CDR3 DNA follows: TGCGCCAGCACCATAGGAGGACAGGGGGCGCGCGGGCAGTTCTTC.

This CDR3 reads CASSIRGAGGAGFNQPQHF. CDR3 nucleotide sequence: TGTGCCAGTAGTATAAGGGGGGCAGGGGGTGCTGGCTTCAATCAGCCCCAGCATTTT. The V call is TRBV19, the J call TRBJ1-5; 7 nucleotides align to TRBD1. This CDR3 spans 19 amino acids. Per the germline V gene, CDR1 is LNHDA and CDR2 is SQIVND (reference sequence). V was pared by 2 bases and J by 3 bases, with 16 bases of the junction left unmatched.

Details on this clone: Other DNA variants within this sample encode the same CDR3. J is TRBJ1-1 and V is TRBV6-5; tentatively, D is TRBD1 (5 bases). The CDR3 extends over 14 amino acids. In germline, CDR1 is MNHEY, CDR2 SVGAGI. V was shortened by 0 bases and J by 4 bases, with 9 bases between the two germline ends. The CDR3, as DNA: TGTGCCAGCAGTTACTCCGGGGGTGGCACTGAAGCTTTCTTT. This gives the protein CASSYSGGGTEAFF.